This T cell receptor beta chain was documented in a study of shared clonotypes between healthy human individuals. Study overall: Each donor's CD8 memory used one plate, CD8 naive two, each CD4 subset three.

Trimming cost V 3 bases and J 3 bases; bases outside gene matches: 12. There are 17 residues in the CDR3. Germline V lookup: CDR1 SGDLS, CDR2 YYNGEE. Assay execution proceeded at the deep level. Per the original data handling: Because ImmunoSEQ provided only junction sequences with no quality scores, the filtering differed. Produced via immunoSEQ multiplex PCR; TCRdb's table is partial and in-frame only. V and J calls plus clone size are reproduced from that table; the DNA served to infer D and trimming. The sample has about 700,000 clones; 90% to 95% are singletons. Naive CD8 cells lacked CD45RO and underwent positive selection for CCR7, leaving out terminally differentiated effector memory CD45RA+ cells. None of the donors, who were healthy HIV-negative adults, had recently had acute infections or vaccinations.

The clonotype comes from a man under 40 in good health. V and J are TRBV9 and TRBJ2-5, with 9 positions matching TRBD2. The sample was naive CD8+ T cells sorted from blood. The CDR3 region has the DNA TGTGCCAGCAGCGCTCGGGGGCGGGAGGGGATTGAAGAGACCCAGTACTTC. Encoded protein: CASSARGREGIEETQYF.